Listed below are T cell receptor beta chains from one sample, sequenced in a study of cytomegalovirus exposure and HLA in healthy donors. Sequenced by immunoSEQ multiplex PCR; TCRdb stores in-frame clones only, minus some. The table has roughly 250,000 clones, about 66% seen once; the top ten hold around 2%. The material sequenced was PBMCs. These receptors all stem from a female donor in good health and CMV-seronegative. Each CDR3 is given with its conserved first and last residue. The order of the fields is CDR3 DNA, CDR3 protein, V gene, clone size, J gene, D gene. The D gene is left open where the match is weak. Clone size, where shown, is once, few, many, or a class for clones that have expanded.

TGTGCCAGTAGAAGGGACAGGGGTAATGGCGAGCAGTACTTC,CASRRDRGNGEQYF,TRBV19,-,TRBJ2-7,TRBD1
TGTGCCAGCAGCCCAGGGGCGACAGGGACCACTGAAGCTTTCTTT,CASSPGATGTTEAFF,TRBV11-3,-,TRBJ1-1,TRBD1
TGTGCCAGCAGCTCTTATAGCGGAAATGAGCAGTTCTTC,CASSSYSGNEQFF,TRBV11-2,-,TRBJ2-1,-
TGTGCCAGCAGCTTAGCTAGCGGGAGACCGAACACCGGGGAGCTGTTTTTT,CASSLASGRPNTGELFF,TRBV7-8,few,TRBJ2-2,TRBD2
TGTGCCAGCAGCTTGGAACAGCGGGGCTACGAGCAGTACTTC,CASSLEQRGYEQYF,TRBV5-4,-,TRBJ2-7,TRBD2
TGTGCCTGGACTACCAAAAACATTCAGTACTTC,CAWTTKNIQYF,TRBV30,few,TRBJ2-4,-
TGTGCAAGTCGTTCTACCGGAAGCAGGGGGGTGGGGGGCTACACCTTC,CASRSTGSRGVGGYTF,TRBV12-2,-,TRBJ1-2,-
TGTGCCAGCAATTCGGGTAATCAGCCCCAGCATTTT,CASNSGNQPQHF,TRBV25-1,-,TRBJ1-5,-
TGTGCCAGCAGTTCTGAGGGGGAAGGGCGAGCTTTCTTT,CASSSEGEGRAFF,TRBV6-1,-,TRBJ1-1,-
TGTGCCAGCACAATTGTCGGGACAGCCTACAATGAGCAGTTCTTC,CASTIVGTAYNEQFF,TRBV6-6,-,TRBJ2-1,TRBD1
TGCAGCGTCGGTTTACTGGGAAACACCATATATTTT,CSVGLLGNTIYF,TRBV29-1,few,TRBJ1-3,-
TGCAGCGTTTATGGGACAGCGAACACTGAAGCTTTCTTT,CSVYGTANTEAFF,TRBV29-1,-,TRBJ1-1,TRBD1
TGCGCCAGCAGCCAGTGGGCAGACGGCAATCAGCCCCAGCATTTT,CASSQWADGNQPQHF,TRBV4-1,-,TRBJ1-5,-
TGCGCCAGCAGTCAATCTACTAGGGATGTAAGCTACGAGCAGTACTTC,CASSQSTRDVSYEQYF,TRBV23-1,-,TRBJ2-7,-